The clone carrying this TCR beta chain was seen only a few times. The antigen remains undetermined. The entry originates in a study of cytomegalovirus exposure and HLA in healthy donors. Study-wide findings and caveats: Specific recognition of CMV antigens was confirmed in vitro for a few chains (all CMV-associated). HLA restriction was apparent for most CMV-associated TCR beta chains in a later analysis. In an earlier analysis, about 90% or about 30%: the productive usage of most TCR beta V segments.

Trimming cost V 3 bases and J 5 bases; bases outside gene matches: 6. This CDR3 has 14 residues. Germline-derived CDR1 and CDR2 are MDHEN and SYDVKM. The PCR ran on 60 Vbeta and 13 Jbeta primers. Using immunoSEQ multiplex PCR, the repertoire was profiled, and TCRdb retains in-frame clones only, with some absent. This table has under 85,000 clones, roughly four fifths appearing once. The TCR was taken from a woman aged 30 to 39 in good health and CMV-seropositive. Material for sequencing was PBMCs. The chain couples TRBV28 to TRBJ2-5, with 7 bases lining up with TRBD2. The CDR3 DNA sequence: TGTGCCAGCAGTTTTGCGGGAGTATGGGAGACCCAGTACTTC. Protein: CASSFAGVWETQYF.